This T cell receptor beta chain originates from a study of breast tumors, draining lymph nodes, adjacent tissues. Via MiXCR, TCRdb re-called the multiplex PCR reads, giving one row per CDR3 protein. The data contain about 31,000 distinct CDR3 sequences, 60% to 80% of them singletons. In this sample, this clonotype turned up a few times. Material: breast tumor tissue. The TCR was taken from a female donor with breast cancer. Some clones in this sample may be carry-over from other donors' samples.

The CDR3 region has the DNA TGTGCCAGCAGCTTCGCCGGGACCTCGGCGCAGTACTTC. Encoded protein: CASSFAGTSAQYF. The V and J genes are TRBV7-8 and TRBJ2-7; D tentatively reads TRBD1 or TRBD2 (5 bases each). The CDR3 loop spans 13 amino acids. Germline CDR1 reads SGHVS; CDR2 reads FQNEAQ. Trimming took off 3 bases at V and 9 bases at J, with 15 bases between the two ends.